This entry describes one T cell receptor (beta chain). No antigen is known for it. The table came from immunoSEQ multiplex PCR; TCRdb's copy has only in-frame clones and leaves some out. The sample has around 25,000 clones; 70% to 90% are singletons. Every patient's tumor was robustly positive for Merkel cell polyomavirus Large T antigen on immunohistochemistry. This CDR3 has 11 residues. Deletions cut 5 bases from V and 6 bases from J, with 7 bases between. CDR1 is MDHEN and CDR2 is SYDVKM in the germline V gene. This sample was included in a study of tumor-infiltrating T cells and Merkel cell polyomavirus. On the study more broadly: CD8+ T cells recognized the Merkel cell polyomavirus KLL epitope. Median follow-up was about 2.8 years, ranging from about 1.1 to 6.0 years. General study points: MCC-specific survival improved with about 1.9-18% versus about 0-0.14% intratumoral KLL-specific T cells.

The V gene is TRBV28, the J gene TRBJ1-2; D is ambiguous. The sample comprised lymph node tissue. This TCR was recovered from a man between 45 and 60 years old with Merkel cell carcinoma. CDR3 coding DNA: TGTGCCAGCAGTGGTCGGGATGGCTACACCTTC. Encoded protein: CASSGRDGYTF.